The present entry profiles one T cell receptor (beta chain) with its context. Its antigen is unidentified. The CDR3 is made up of 15 amino acids. Germline V gene data show CDR1 as ENHRY and CDR2 as SYGVKD. The data were taken from a study of blood T cells in healthy people across ages. Study-level results: Possibly confounding the expanded clonotype changes was the fact that donor CMV status was unknown. TCR beta diversity per million T cells fell roughly linearly with age.

Through a sample-barcoded 5' primer and a J-beta primer mix, a second PCR was run for 7 to 11 cycles. The template-switch adaptor was a 5' adaptor with 12 random nucleotides. It tagged each cDNA molecule. One entry per CDR3 protein results from TCRdb running MiXCR on the 5' RACE reads. The repertoire consists of approximately 900,000 distinct CDR3 sequences, with about 27% occurring once and the leading ten covering 9.5% to 13%. These data also featured in a second study, about T cells of mothers and their children. That study adds: Pairs that are related and pairs that are unrelated have TCR recombination output shaped similarly by thymic selection.

The V gene is TRBV10-3, the J gene TRBJ2-4; maybe TRBD2 (7 bases). The J call could be wrong; TRBJ2-7 is a better fit for the DNA end. Material for sequencing was blood. The clonotype originates from a woman aged 40-49 years in good health. CDR3 bases: TGTGCCATCAGGGGGTGGGGGGGCGACTCCTACGAGCAGTACTTC. Its translation is CAIRGWGGDSYEQYF.